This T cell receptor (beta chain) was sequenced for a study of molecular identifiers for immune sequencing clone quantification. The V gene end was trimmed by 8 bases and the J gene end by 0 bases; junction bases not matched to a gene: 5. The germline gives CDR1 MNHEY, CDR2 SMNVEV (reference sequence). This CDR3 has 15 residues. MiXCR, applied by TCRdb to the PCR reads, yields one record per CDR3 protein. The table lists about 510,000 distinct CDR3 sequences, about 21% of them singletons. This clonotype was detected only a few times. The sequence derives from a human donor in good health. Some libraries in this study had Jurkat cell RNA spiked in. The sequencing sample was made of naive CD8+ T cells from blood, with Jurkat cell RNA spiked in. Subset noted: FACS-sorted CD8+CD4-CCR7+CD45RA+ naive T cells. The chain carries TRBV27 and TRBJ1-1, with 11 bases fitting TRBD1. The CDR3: CASSPGQGVNTEAFF. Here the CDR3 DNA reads TGTGCCAGCTCTCCGGGACAGGGGGTGAACACTGAAGCTTTCTTT.